Below are 26 T cell receptor beta chains sequenced from a single sample in a study of T cell responses to AZD1222 COVID-19 vaccine. Profiling relied on immunoSEQ multiplex PCR, and the TCRdb table lists in-frame clones only, not all of them. The profile shows approximately 100,000 clones, 90% to 95% of them singletons. Sample: peripheral blood, taken on day 0 of AZD1222 vaccination. The receptors stem from an adult in good health.

J is TRBJ2-5 and V is TRBV5-6; D is undetermined. Between the trimmed V and J ends, which lost 0 bases and 2 bases, there was a span of 5 bases. The CDR3 consists of 13 residues. Germline V gives CDR1 SGHDT, CDR2 YYEEEE. CDR3 region: CASSLAPQETQYF. DNA of the CDR3: TGTGCCAGCAGCTTGGCGCCACAAGAGACCCAGTACTTC.

The genes are TRBV30 and TRBJ1-2, with unresolved D. Trimming left V 3 bases short and J 0 bases short, with 11 bases between. Looked up from germline, CDR1 is GTSNPN and CDR2 is SVGIG (reference sequence). CDR3 length: 14 residues. The CDR3 sequence is CAWSPGRTNYGYTF. The DNA for the CDR3 is TGTGCCTGGAGCCCCGGCAGGACTAACTATGGCTACACCTTC.

This chain links TRBV27 with TRBJ1-4, with D unresolved. Germline loops: CDR1 MNHEY, CDR2 SMNVEV (reference sequence). The CDR3 covers 14 residues. Trimming left V 4 bases short and J 8 bases short, with 14 bases between. CDR3 protein: CASSYNGGGEKLFF. The CDR3 DNA sequence: TGTGCCAGCAGTTACAATGGTGGAGGGGAAAAACTGTTTTTT.

This chain uses TRBV5-4 with TRBJ1-4, with TRBD1 matching over 7 bases. The CDR3 extends over 17 amino acids. The V and J ends lost 3 bases and 0 bases, in that order; junction bases with no gene match: 8. Germline V lookup: CDR1 SGHNT, CDR2 YYREEE (reference sequence). This CDR3 reads CASSCPGQLSTNEKLFF. CDR3 DNA: TGTGCCAGCAGCTGCCCGGGACAGCTGTCAACTAATGAAAAACTGTTTTTT.

The rearrangement uses TRBV9 and TRBJ2-1; 11 nucleotides match TRBD2. Losses at the gene ends were 4 bases for V and 7 bases for J; bases not matched to a gene: 10. Germline CDR1 reads SGDLS; CDR2 reads YYNGEE. This CDR3 contains 16 residues. CDR3 sequence reads: CASSYQTSGIGNEQFF. CDR3 DNA: TGTGCCAGCAGCTACCAGACTAGCGGGATAGGTAATGAGCAGTTCTTC.

This sequence joins TRBV19 and TRBJ2-7; 9 positions match TRBD2. V gave up 4 bases and J gave up 7 bases; unmatched junction bases: 8. CDR1 and CDR2 (germline): LNHDA, SQIVND (reference sequence). This CDR3 has 14 amino acids. The CDR3 sequence: CASSKVAGVREQYF. As DNA, the CDR3 is TGTGCCAGTAGTAAGGTAGCGGGAGTGAGAGAGCAGTACTTC.

The chain has TRBV5-1 and TRBJ1-5, with D possibly being TRBD1 (5 bases). V was trimmed by 0 bases and J by 6 bases, leaving 13 bases between them. The CDR3 length is 15 residues. Germline CDR1 reads SGHRS; CDR2 reads YFSETQ. The CDR3: CASSLDSGRGQPQHF. Here the CDR3 DNA reads TGCGCCAGCAGCTTGGATTCAGGGAGAGGTCAGCCCCAGCATTTT. The variable domain in full, completed from reference TRBV5-1 and TRBJ1-5, reads KAGVTQTPRYLIKTRGQQVTLSCSPISGHRSVSWYQQTPGQGLQFLFEYFSETQRNKGNFPGRFSGRQFSNSRSEMNVSTLELGDSALYLCASSLDSGRGQPQHFGDGTRLSIL.

The V call is TRBV2, the J call TRBJ1-5, with a weak D call TRBD1 (5 bases). CDR1 and CDR2 (germline): SNHLY, FYNNEI. V was pared by 7 bases and J by 8 bases, with 18 bases between. There are 14 residues in the CDR3. The CDR3 nucleotides are TGTGCCAGCAATCGAATCGGGGCGCGGGAGCCCCAGCATTTT. Translation: CASNRIGAREPQHF.

This chain links TRBV7-2 with TRBJ2-6; TRBD2 might be the D (6 bases). There are 14 residues in the CDR3. CDR1 is SGHTA, CDR2 FQGNSA, per germline. V lost 5 bases to trimming and J lost 4 bases, with 9 bases between them. CDR3 nucleotides: TGTGCCAGCAGCCTCCGGGAGGGGGCCAACGTCCTGACTTTC. The encoded protein is CASSLREGANVLTF.

The rearrangement joins TRBV28 to TRBJ1-2; 8 nucleotides match TRBD1. Germline loops: CDR1 MDHEN, CDR2 SYDVKM. CDR3 length: 19 amino acids. The J segment lost 4 bases and the V segment lost 1 base, leaving 17 bases of the junction unmatched. CDR3 in amino acids: CASSLSEGQGALRLYGYTF. In DNA form, the CDR3 reads TGTGCCAGCAGTTTATCCGAGGGGCAGGGGGCTTTAAGACTCTATGGCTACACCTTC.

The chain links TRBV5-6 to TRBJ1-4, with D unclear. The ends were cut back, 1 base at V and 3 bases at J, with 13 bases in the middle. The CDR3 is made up of 16 amino acids. Germline loops: CDR1 SGHDT, CDR2 YYEEEE. The CDR3 loop is CASSLRLRTANEKLFF. The CDR3 DNA reads TGTGCCAGCAGCTTGCGGTTAAGGACGGCTAATGAAAAACTGTTTTTT.

The chain recombines TRBV5-1 with TRBJ1-1; 8 bases fit TRBD1. The germline V gene has CDR1 SGHRS and CDR2 YFSETQ. Trimming cost V 5 bases and J 12 bases; bases outside gene matches: 9. This CDR3 has 12 residues. The CDR3 region is CASSPGGSPPFF. Written as DNA, the CDR3 is TGCGCCAGCAGTCCAGGGGGCTCCCCTCCTTTCTTT. Looking up the rest from reference TRBV5-1 and TRBJ1-1 gives the full variable domain: KAGVTQTPRYLIKTRGQQVTLSCSPISGHRSVSWYQQTPGQGLQFLFEYFSETQRNKGNFPGRFSGRQFSNSRSEMNVSTLELGDSALYLCASSPGGSPPFFGQGTRLTVV.

This chain uses TRBV6-5 with TRBJ2-2, with D possibly matching TRBD2 (6 bases). The CDR3 runs 15 residues. In germline, CDR1 is MNHEY, CDR2 SVGAGI. Trimming pared 7 bases from V and 3 bases from J, leaving 15 bases between. CDR3 sequence (DNA): TGTGCCAGCAACTTAAAGGGGAGGCACACCGGGGAGCTGTTTTTT. It is translated as CASNLKGRHTGELFF.

The V gene is TRBV19, the J gene TRBJ1-1, with D possibly being TRBD1 (5 bases). This CDR3 has 15 residues. Per the germline V gene, CDR1 is LNHDA and CDR2 is SQIVND (reference sequence). V shed 4 bases and J shed 1 base, with 13 bases lying between them. In DNA form, the CDR3 reads TGTGCCAGTAGTACTCAGGGAATCCCGAACACTGAAGCTTTCTTT. Translated, it gives CASSTQGIPNTEAFF.

This rearrangement joins TRBV2 to TRBJ1-6, with D uncertain. With 6 bases removed from V and 7 bases from J, the gap between germline ends came to 13 bases. This CDR3 is 14 amino acids long. The V gene's germline CDR1 is SNHLY and CDR2 FYNNEI. CDR3 residues: CASRSLGPNSPLHF. CDR3 DNA: TGTGCCAGCAGATCCCTCGGCCCGAATTCACCCCTCCACTTT.

The chain joins TRBV7-2 to TRBJ2-1, with no clear D. Germline CDR1 reads SGHTA; CDR2 reads FQGNSA. Trimming pared 1 base from V and 8 bases from J, leaving 9 bases between. The CDR3 runs to 13 residues. The CDR3 sequence is CASSLVFLDEQFF. The CDR3 coding sequence is TGTGCCAGCAGCTTAGTTTTTTTGGATGAGCAGTTCTTC.

This sequence joins TRBV2 and TRBJ2-2; D is possibly TRBD1 (5 bases). Germline assignment: CDR1 SNHLY and CDR2 FYNNEI. V was pared by 11 bases and J by 5 bases, with 18 bases between. CDR3 length: 14 residues. The CDR3 spells CAAMGLWGTGELFF. CDR3 DNA: TGTGCCGCAATGGGGCTGTGGGGAACCGGGGAGCTGTTTTTT. The full variable domain, with the rest looked up from reference TRBV2 and TRBJ2-2, is EPEVTQTPSHQVTQMGQEVILRCVPISNHLYFYWYRQILGQKVEFLVSFYNNEISEKSEIFDDQFSVERPDGSNFTLKIRSTKLEDSAMYFCAAMGLWGTGELFFGEGSRLTVL.

This chain joins TRBV3-1 (or the pseudogene TRBV3-2) and TRBJ1-2, with D unclear. Looked up from germline, CDR1 is LGHDT and CDR2 is YNNKEL (reference sequence). CDR3 length: 13 residues. Trimming shortened V by 3 bases and J by 4 bases, and 9 bases separated the two germline ends. The CDR3 here is CASSQRGIYGYTF. CDR3 coding DNA: TGTGCCAGCAGCCAGCGGGGAATCTATGGCTACACCTTC.

The rearrangement joins TRBV28 to TRBJ1-2, with a tentative D call TRBD1 (5 bases). The CDR3 has 12 amino acids. Trimming removed 10 bases from V and 8 bases from J, with 17 bases in between. CDR1 is MDHEN, CDR2 SYDVKM, per germline. The CDR3 protein is CATWDVRGGYTF. For the CDR3, the DNA is TGTGCCACTTGGGACGTACGGGGAGGCTACACCTTC.

This chain connects TRBV11-2 to TRBJ1-2, with unresolved D. The germline V and J ends were trimmed by 2 bases and 6 bases, with 10 bases remaining between them. The CDR3 extends over 13 amino acids. The germline V gene has CDR1 SGHAT and CDR2 FQNNGV. The CDR3 nucleotides read TGTGCCAGCAGCTTAAACGGGCTAGATGGCTACACCTTC. It codes for CASSLNGLDGYTF. The whole variable domain, filled in from reference TRBV11-2 and TRBJ1-2, reads EAGVAQSPRYKIIEKRQSVAFWCNPISGHATLYWYQQILGQGPKLLIQFQNNGVVDDSQLPKDRFSAERLKGVDSTLKIQPAKLEDSAVYLCASSLNGLDGYTFGSGTRLTVV.

J is TRBJ2-6 and V is TRBV5-4, with D possibly being TRBD1 (6 bases). V lost 2 bases to trimming and J lost 4 bases, with 10 bases between them. The CDR3 runs to 15 residues. The germline gives CDR1 SGHNT, CDR2 YYREEE (reference sequence). The CDR3 is CASSLSGAGANVLTF. The CDR3 nucleotides read TGTGCCAGCAGCTTATCAGGGGCCGGGGCCAACGTCCTGACTTTC.

The chain is built from TRBV7-8 and TRBJ1-2, with a weak D call TRBD1 (6 bases). Germline values: CDR1 SGHVS, CDR2 FQNEAQ. This CDR3 spans 17 amino acids. V shed 1 base and J shed 3 bases, with 18 bases lying between them. CDR3 DNA sequence: TGTGCCAGCAGCTTAGGTTTGAACCCGGGGGCCGACTATGGCTACACCTTC. Its protein is CASSLGLNPGADYGYTF.

The J gene is TRBJ1-2, the V gene TRBV2; no definite D call. The CDR3 contains 12 residues. Germline V gene data show CDR1 as SNHLY and CDR2 as FYNNEI. Trimming removed 8 bases at V and 4 bases at J, with 11 bases between. The CDR3 DNA reads TGTGCCAGCGCCCTCGGGCTCTATGGCTACACCTTC. It translates to CASALGLYGYTF.

The chain has TRBV5-1 and TRBJ2-1, with D unresolved. The CDR3 totals 16 residues. Trimming cost V 2 bases and J 0 bases, with 12 bases left between them. In germline, CDR1 is SGHRS, CDR2 YFSETQ. The CDR3 bases are TGCGCCAGCAGCTTATTCCCGGATAGCTCCTACAATGAGCAGTTCTTC. This encodes CASSLFPDSSYNEQFF.

This clone appeared once. This chain connects TRBV4-1 to TRBJ1-6; D remains ambiguous. Germline loops: CDR1 MGHRA, CDR2 YSYEKL. There are 15 residues in the CDR3. Deletions cut 0 bases from V and 4 bases from J, with 7 bases between. The CDR3 here is CASSQDIRYNSPLHF. CDR3 bases: TGCGCCAGCAGCCAAGATATACGGTATAATTCACCCCTCCACTTT.

This rearrangement joins TRBV25-1 to TRBJ2-1; tentative D call: TRBD2 (5 bases). V was shortened by 6 bases and J by 0 bases, with 12 bases between the two germline ends. The CDR3 is 15 amino acids. CDR1 and CDR2 (germline): MGHDK, SYGVNS. In DNA form, the CDR3 reads TGTGCCAGCAGCCAGTCGGGGAGCTCCTACAATGAGCAGTTCTTC. Amino acid sequence: CASSQSGSSYNEQFF.